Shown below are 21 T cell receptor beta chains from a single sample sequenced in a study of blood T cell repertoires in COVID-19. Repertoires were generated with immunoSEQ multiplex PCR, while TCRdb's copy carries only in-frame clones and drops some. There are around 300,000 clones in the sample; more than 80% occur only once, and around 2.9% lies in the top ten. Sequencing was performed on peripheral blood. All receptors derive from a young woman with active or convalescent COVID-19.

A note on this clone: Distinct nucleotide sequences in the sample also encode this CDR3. This CDR3 is CASSLEGLVSDTQYF. As DNA, the CDR3 is TGTGCCAGCAGCCTAGAGGGACTAGTATCAGATACGCAGTATTTT. The rearrangement uses TRBV7-9 and TRBJ2-3; 8 nucleotides line up with TRBD2. Germline assignment: CDR1 SEHNR and CDR2 FQNEAQ (reference sequence). Trimming took 5 bases from V and 4 from J; bases not matched to a gene: 8. This CDR3 contains 15 residues.

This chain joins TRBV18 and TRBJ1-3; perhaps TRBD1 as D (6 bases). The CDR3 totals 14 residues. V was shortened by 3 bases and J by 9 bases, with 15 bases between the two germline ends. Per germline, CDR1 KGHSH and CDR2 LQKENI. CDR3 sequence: CASSPRAGESTIYF. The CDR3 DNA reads TGTGCCAGCTCACCGCGGGCAGGGGAGAGCACCATATATTTT.

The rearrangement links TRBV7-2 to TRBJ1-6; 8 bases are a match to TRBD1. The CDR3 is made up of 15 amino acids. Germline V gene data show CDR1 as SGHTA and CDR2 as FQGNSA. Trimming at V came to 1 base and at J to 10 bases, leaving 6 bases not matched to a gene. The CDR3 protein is CASSLEGGQESPLHF. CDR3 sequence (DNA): TGTGCCAGCAGCTTAGAGGGGGGACAGGAATCACCCCTCCACTTT.

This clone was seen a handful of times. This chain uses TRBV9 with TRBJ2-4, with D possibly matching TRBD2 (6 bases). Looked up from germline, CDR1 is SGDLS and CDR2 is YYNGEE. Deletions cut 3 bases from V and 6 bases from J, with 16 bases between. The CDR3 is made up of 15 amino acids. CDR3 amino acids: CASSESGQSVNIQYF. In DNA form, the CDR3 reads TGTGCCAGCAGCGAAAGCGGGCAGTCGGTAAACATTCAGTACTTC.

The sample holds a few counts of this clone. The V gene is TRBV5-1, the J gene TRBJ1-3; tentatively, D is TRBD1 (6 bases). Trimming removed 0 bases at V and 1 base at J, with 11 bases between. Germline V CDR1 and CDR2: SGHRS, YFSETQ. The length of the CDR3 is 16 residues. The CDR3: CASSLAPQGSGNTIYF. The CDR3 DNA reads TGCGCCAGCAGCTTGGCCCCCCAGGGGTCTGGAAACACCATATATTTT. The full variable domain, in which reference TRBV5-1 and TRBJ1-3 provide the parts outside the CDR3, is KAGVTQTPRYLIKTRGQQVTLSCSPISGHRSVSWYQQTPGQGLQFLFEYFSETQRNKGNFPGRFSGRQFSNSRSEMNVSTLELGDSALYLCASSLAPQGSGNTIYFGEGSWLTVV.

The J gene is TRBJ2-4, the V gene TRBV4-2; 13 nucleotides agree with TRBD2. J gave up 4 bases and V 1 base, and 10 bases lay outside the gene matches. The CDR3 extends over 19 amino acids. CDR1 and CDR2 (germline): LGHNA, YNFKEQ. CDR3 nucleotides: TGTGCCAGCAGCCAAGGGCTGACTAGCGGGGGGAAGATAAAAAACATTCAGTACTTC. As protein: CASSQGLTSGGKIKNIQYF.

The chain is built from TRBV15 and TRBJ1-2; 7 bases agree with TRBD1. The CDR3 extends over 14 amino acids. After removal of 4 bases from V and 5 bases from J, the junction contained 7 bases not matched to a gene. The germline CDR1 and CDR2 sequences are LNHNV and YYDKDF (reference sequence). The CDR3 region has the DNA TGTGCCACCAGCACCCAGGGGGGCATGTATGGCTACACCTTC. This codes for CATSTQGGMYGYTF.

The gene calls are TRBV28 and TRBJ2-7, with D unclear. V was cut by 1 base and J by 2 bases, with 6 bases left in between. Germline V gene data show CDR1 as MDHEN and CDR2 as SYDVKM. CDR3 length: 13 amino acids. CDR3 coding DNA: TGTGCCAGCAGTTTATCTGGCCCCTACGAGCAGTACTTC. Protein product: CASSLSGPYEQYF.

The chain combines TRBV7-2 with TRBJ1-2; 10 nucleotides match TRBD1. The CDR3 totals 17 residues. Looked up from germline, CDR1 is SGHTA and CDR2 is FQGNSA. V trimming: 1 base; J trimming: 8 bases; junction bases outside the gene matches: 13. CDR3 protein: CASSLVGWTGGGAGYTF. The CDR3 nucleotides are TGTGCCAGCAGCTTAGTTGGGTGGACAGGGGGTGGGGCGGGCTACACCTTC. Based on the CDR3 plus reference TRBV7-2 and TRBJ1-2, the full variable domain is GAGVSQSPSNKVTEKGKDVELRCDPISGHTALYWYRQSLGQGLEFLIYFQGNSAPDKSGLPSDRFSAERTGGSVSTLTIQRTQQEDSAVYLCASSLVGWTGGGAGYTFGSGTRLTVV.

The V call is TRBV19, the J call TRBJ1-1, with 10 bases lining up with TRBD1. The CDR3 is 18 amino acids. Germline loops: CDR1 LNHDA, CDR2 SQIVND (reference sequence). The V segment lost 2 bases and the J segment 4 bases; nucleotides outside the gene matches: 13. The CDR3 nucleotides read TGTGCCAGTAGTATACCCCTCGGACAGGGGGGAGGAGGCACTGAAGCTTTCTTT. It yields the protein CASSIPLGQGGGGTEAFF.

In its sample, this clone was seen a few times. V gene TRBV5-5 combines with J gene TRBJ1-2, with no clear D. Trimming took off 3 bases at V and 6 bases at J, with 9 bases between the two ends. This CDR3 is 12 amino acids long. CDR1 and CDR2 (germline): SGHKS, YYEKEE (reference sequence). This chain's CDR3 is CASSYGNNGYTF. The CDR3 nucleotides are TGTGCCAGCAGCTACGGGAACAATGGCTACACCTTC.

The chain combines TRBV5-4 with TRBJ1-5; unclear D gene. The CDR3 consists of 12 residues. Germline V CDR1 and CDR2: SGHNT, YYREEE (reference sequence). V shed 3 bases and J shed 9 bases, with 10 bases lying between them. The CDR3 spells CASSSLSGPQHF. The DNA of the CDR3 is TGTGCCAGCAGCTCTTTATCAGGGCCCCAGCATTTT.

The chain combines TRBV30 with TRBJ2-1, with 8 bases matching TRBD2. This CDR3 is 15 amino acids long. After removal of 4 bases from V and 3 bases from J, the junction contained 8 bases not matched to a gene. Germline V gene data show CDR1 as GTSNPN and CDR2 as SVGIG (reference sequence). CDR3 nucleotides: TGTGCCTGGACCCCCGCACTAGCGGACTACAATGAGCAGTTCTTC. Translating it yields CAWTPALADYNEQFF.

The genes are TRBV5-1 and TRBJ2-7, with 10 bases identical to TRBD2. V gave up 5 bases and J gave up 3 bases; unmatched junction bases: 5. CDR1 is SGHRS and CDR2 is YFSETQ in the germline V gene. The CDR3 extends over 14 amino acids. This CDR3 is CASRPIAGGYEQYF. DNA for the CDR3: TGCGCCAGCAGGCCAATAGCGGGGGGCTACGAGCAGTACTTC.

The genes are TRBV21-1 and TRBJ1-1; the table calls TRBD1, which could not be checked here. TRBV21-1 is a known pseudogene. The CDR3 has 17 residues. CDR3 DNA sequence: TGTGCCAGCAGCGCAGGCCACCCACAGGACAGCTACACTGAAGCTTTCTTT. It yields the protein CASSAGHPQDSYTEAFF.

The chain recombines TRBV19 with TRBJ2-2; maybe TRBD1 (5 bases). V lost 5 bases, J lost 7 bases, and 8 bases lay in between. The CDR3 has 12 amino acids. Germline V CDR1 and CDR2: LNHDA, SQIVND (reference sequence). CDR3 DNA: TGTGCCAGTAGTGTCAGGGACGGGGAGCTGTTTTTT. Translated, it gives CASSVRDGELFF.

CDR3 bases: TGTGCCAGCAGTGCCCCAACCCCTGAACCCGCAGATGGCTACACCTTC. It encodes CASSAPTPEPADGYTF. The chain combines TRBV2 with TRBJ1-2; D is uncertain. Per germline, CDR1 SNHLY and CDR2 FYNNEI. Trimming cost V 4 bases and J 6 bases, with 21 bases left between them. The CDR3 contains 16 residues.

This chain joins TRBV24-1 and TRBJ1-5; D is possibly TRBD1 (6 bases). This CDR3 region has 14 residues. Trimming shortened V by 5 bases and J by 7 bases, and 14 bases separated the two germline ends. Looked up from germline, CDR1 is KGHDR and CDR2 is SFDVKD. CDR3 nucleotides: TGTGCCACCAGTGGTACAGGGTCTTGGCAGCCCCAGCATTTT. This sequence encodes CATSGTGSWQPQHF.

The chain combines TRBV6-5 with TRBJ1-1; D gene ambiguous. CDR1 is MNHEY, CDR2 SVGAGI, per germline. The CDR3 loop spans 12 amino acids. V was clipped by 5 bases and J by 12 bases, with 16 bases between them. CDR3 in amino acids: CASSQYGMMPFF. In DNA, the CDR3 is TGTGCCAGCAGTCAATACGGGATGATGCCTTTCTTT.

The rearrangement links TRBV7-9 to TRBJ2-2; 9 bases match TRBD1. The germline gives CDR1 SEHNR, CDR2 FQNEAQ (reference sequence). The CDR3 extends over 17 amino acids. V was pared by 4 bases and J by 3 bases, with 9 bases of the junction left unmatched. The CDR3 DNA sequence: TGTGCCAGCAGCTCCCAACGGACAGGGGAGTACACCGGGGAGCTGTTTTTT. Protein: CASSSQRTGEYTGELFF.

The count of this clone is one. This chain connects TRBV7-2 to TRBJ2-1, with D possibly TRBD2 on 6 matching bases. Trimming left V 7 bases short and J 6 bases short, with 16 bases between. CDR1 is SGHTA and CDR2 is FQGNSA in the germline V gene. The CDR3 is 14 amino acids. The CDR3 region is CASTAGFPGNEQFF. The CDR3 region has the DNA TGTGCCAGCACCGCGGGGTTCCCTGGCAATGAGCAGTTCTTC.